One and the same sample provided the 14 T cell receptor beta chains below, sequenced in a study of beta chain features in type 1 diabetes. The study reverse transcribed the entire isolated RNA, so it sequenced expressed TCRB transcripts. Profiled with immunoSEQ multiplex PCR; TCRdb holds only in-frame clones, not every one. The data show approximately 200,000 clones, with around 9.6% seen just once and about 0.03% held by the top ten. Sequenced material: naive CD4+ T cells from blood. The receptors were gathered from a woman aged 18-35 years in good health.

CDR3: CASRTGVLNYGYTF. The CDR3 nucleotides read TGTGCCAGCAGGACAGGGGTATTGAACTATGGCTACACCTTC. J is TRBJ1-2 and V is TRBV6-5; 8 nucleotides agree with TRBD1. Per the germline V gene, CDR1 is MNHEY and CDR2 is SVGAGI. The V and J ends lost 6 bases and 2 bases, in that order; junction bases with no gene match: 5. This CDR3 has 14 residues.

This sequence joins TRBV6-5 and TRBJ1-5; D is unresolved. Per the germline V gene, CDR1 is MNHEY and CDR2 is SVGAGI. This CDR3 is 12 amino acids long. With 7 bases removed from V and 7 bases from J, the gap between germline ends came to 11 bases. The CDR3 DNA follows: TGTGCCAGCACTGGGTCGGGGCAGCCCCAGCATTTT. Translating it yields CASTGSGQPQHF.

This clone came up a few times. This chain connects TRBV30 to TRBJ2-3; tentative D call: TRBD2 (5 bases). There are 14 residues in the CDR3. Germline CDR1 GTSNPN, CDR2 SVGIG (reference sequence). V gave up 3 bases and J gave up 3 bases, with 13 bases separating them. CDR3 sequence reads: CAWSQRLLTDTQYF. CDR3 DNA sequence: TGTGCCTGGAGCCAGCGACTACTAACAGATACGCAGTATTTT.

In its sample, this clone was seen a few times. The rearrangement uses TRBV11-3 and TRBJ2-1; the D gene is possibly TRBD2 (6 bases). The CDR3 runs 13 residues. The V gene lost 0 bases and the J gene lost 8 bases, with 8 bases spanning the gap. Germline V CDR1 and CDR2: SGHNT, YENEEA. CDR3: CASSLDTGDEQFF. The DNA of the CDR3 is TGTGCCAGCAGCTTAGATACGGGAGATGAGCAGTTCTTC.

The V call is TRBV11-2, the J call TRBJ2-7, with 7 nucleotides matching TRBD1. Germline CDR1 and CDR2: SGHAT and FQNNGV. The V and J ends lost 3 bases and 5 bases, in that order; junction bases with no gene match: 4. This CDR3 is 13 amino acids long. The CDR3 DNA sequence: TGTGCCAGCAGCTTGAGACAGGGCAACGAGCAGTACTTC. Translating gives CASSLRQGNEQYF.

There are a few counts of this clone. The CDR3 reads CASSYRGEGVHEQFF. CDR3 in DNA: TGCGCCAGCAGCTACCGGGGGGAGGGCGTTCATGAGCAGTTCTTC. The V call is TRBV5-1, the J call TRBJ2-1; TRBD2 agrees at 7 bases. The CDR3 loop spans 15 amino acids. Losses at the gene ends were 3 bases for V and 8 bases for J; bases not matched to a gene: 11. Germline V gene data show CDR1 as SGHRS and CDR2 as YFSETQ. The whole variable domain, filled in from reference TRBV5-1 and TRBJ2-1, reads KAGVTQTPRYLIKTRGQQVTLSCSPISGHRSVSWYQQTPGQGLQFLFEYFSETQRNKGNFPGRFSGRQFSNSRSEMNVSTLELGDSALYLCASSYRGEGVHEQFFGPGTRLTVL.

Only a few counts were recorded for this clone. The J gene is TRBJ2-7, the V gene TRBV2; TRBD1 agrees at 9 bases. The CDR3 sequence is 15 residues long. CDR1 is SNHLY and CDR2 is FYNNEI in the germline V gene. V lost 6 bases and J lost 3; bases outside the gene matches: 9. The chain's CDR3 is CASRGIRTGVYEQYF. The CDR3 DNA reads TGTGCCAGCAGGGGGATAAGGACAGGGGTCTACGAGCAGTACTTC.

This chain links TRBV19 with TRBJ2-7; weak D call: TRBD2 (5 bases). The length of the CDR3 is 14 residues. The germline CDR1 and CDR2 sequences are LNHDA and SQIVND (reference sequence). The V and J ends lost 5 bases and 1 base respectively, with 12 bases between them. CDR3: CASSPRTDSYEQYF. The CDR3 bases are TGTGCCAGTAGTCCCCGGACTGATTCCTACGAGCAGTACTTC.

The rearrangement joins TRBV7-9 to TRBJ1-1; unclear D gene. CDR1 and CDR2 from the germline V gene are SEHNR and FQNEAQ (reference sequence). This CDR3 contains 11 residues. Trimming took 2 bases from V and 5 from J, leaving 3 bases between them. CDR3 bases: TGTGCCAGCAGCTTATTAACTGAAGCTTTCTTT. The encoded protein is CASSLLTEAFF.

The J gene is TRBJ2-5, the V gene TRBV2; possible D gene TRBD1, 6 bases. Trimming took off 3 bases at V and 2 bases at J, with 22 bases between the two ends. Looked up from germline, CDR1 is SNHLY and CDR2 is FYNNEI. The CDR3 is 18 residues long. CDR3 residues: CASSEIGQPLGTQETQYF. Written as DNA, the CDR3 is TGTGCCAGCAGTGAGATTGGACAGCCCCTGGGTACACAAGAGACCCAGTACTTC.

As regards this clone: This sample includes further DNA sequences coding for the same CDR3. The chain combines TRBV5-1 with TRBJ2-7; TRBD1 matches at 7 bases. The V gene's germline CDR1 is SGHRS and CDR2 YFSETQ. The V gene end was trimmed by 0 bases and the J gene end by 2 bases; junction bases not matched to a gene: 2. The CDR3 contains 14 residues. The CDR3 DNA is TGCGCCAGCAGCTTGGGACAGGGTGCCTACGAGCAGTACTTC. It specifies CASSLGQGAYEQYF. Looking up the rest from reference TRBV5-1 and TRBJ2-7 gives the full variable domain: KAGVTQTPRYLIKTRGQQVTLSCSPISGHRSVSWYQQTPGQGLQFLFEYFSETQRNKGNFPGRFSGRQFSNSRSEMNVSTLELGDSALYLCASSLGQGAYEQYFGPGTRLTVT.

The gene calls are TRBV7-6 and TRBJ2-3; TRBD1 agrees at 7 bases. The V gene end was trimmed by 1 base and the J gene end by 1 base; junction bases not matched to a gene: 8. The CDR3 runs to 17 residues. The germline V gene encodes CDR1 SGHVS and CDR2 FNYEAQ. The CDR3 is CASSLERGQLRTDTQYF. The DNA of the CDR3 is TGTGCCAGCAGCTTAGAAAGGGGACAGCTTCGCACAGATACGCAGTATTTT.

This sequence joins TRBV5-4 and TRBJ1-2; 11 nucleotides match TRBD1. J gave up 6 bases and V 3 bases, and 13 bases lay outside the gene matches. The CDR3 is 17 residues long. Germline V gives CDR1 SGHNT, CDR2 YYREEE (reference sequence). The CDR3 DNA reads TGTGCCAGCAGCTCCTCTGGCCGGACAGGGGGCGAAAATGGCTACACCTTC. As protein: CASSSSGRTGGENGYTF.

The sample holds a few counts of this clone. This chain connects TRBV6-5 to TRBJ1-2; D is possibly TRBD1 (5 bases). CDR1 is MNHEY, CDR2 SVGAGI, per germline. V lost 8 bases and J lost 4, with 17 bases in between. This CDR3 has 14 residues. Here the CDR3 reads CASLPAGQLYGYTF. The DNA for the CDR3 is TGTGCCAGCCTCCCCGCAGGGCAGCTCTATGGCTACACCTTC.